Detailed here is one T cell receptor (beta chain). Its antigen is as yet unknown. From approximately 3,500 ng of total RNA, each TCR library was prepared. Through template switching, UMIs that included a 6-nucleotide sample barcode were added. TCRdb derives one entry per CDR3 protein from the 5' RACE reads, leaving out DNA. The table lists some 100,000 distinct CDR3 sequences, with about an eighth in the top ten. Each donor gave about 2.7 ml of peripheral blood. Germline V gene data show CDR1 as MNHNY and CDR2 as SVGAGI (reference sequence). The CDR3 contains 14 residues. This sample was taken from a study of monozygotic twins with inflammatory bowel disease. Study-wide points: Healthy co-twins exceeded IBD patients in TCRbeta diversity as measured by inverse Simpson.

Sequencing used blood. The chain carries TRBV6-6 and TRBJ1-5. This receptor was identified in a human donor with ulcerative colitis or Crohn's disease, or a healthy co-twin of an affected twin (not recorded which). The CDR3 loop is CASSYSQGNQPQHF.